This TCR beta chain derives from a study of T cells in Graves' hyperthyroidism and ophthalmopathy (dated by TCRdb to the late 2010s). With respect to the entire study: Peripheral blood samples were taken at initial diagnosis, before any treatment was given. Following sampling, methimazole starting at 30 mg daily was given to hyperthyroidism patients, and high-dose intravenous methylprednisolone was given to ophthalmopathy patients. The approximately 97 discovery patients were randomly divided into training and test sets at a 7:3 ratio. In addition, the study compared T-cell repertoires in thyroid tissue and in blood from roughly six Graves' hyperthyroidism patients. To identify TCR V-J signatures that set the groups apart, the researchers used a discovery cohort of about a hundred patients, made up of 40 to 45 with Graves' ophthalmopathy and 55 to 65 with stable Graves' hyperthyroidism. Prospective prediction of ophthalmopathy was tested in an independent validation cohort of about 19 hyperthyroidism patients and some 17 patients who later progressed to ophthalmopathy. TCR Vbeta CDR3 sequencing of approximately 140 peripheral blood samples (over 40 ophthalmopathy, 75 or so hyperthyroidism and about 17 progressor patients) is reported in the paper.

Ophthalmopathy patients had moderately to severely active disease, with a Clinical Activity Score of 3 or more, a NOSPECS grade of 4 or more, and a disease duration of less than 3 months. The study excluded patients with uncontrolled infections, other autoimmune diseases, pregnancy or lactation. Clinical symptoms, serum thyroxine and TRAb, thyroid ultrasound, and orbital computed tomography formed the basis for the diagnoses. PBMCs were separated from approximately 10 ml of fresh peripheral blood using Ficoll-Paque density gradient centrifugation. Total RNA was extracted using Trizol reagent, and RNA quality was assessed on an Agilent 2100 Bioanalyzer. With regard to this clonotype: The target of this receptor is not known. No base quality values were provided; no much bigger clone lies one nucleotide off.

The TCR beta CDR3 regions were amplified from RNA transcripts. For the first round of RT-PCR on the TCR CDR3, the HTBI primer set was used together with the Qiagen OneStep RT-PCR kit. Libraries were constructed in a second round of multiplex PCR, after which size selection and purification were carried out. Paired-end sequencing of the libraries was performed with 100 bp reads on an Illumina HiSeq2000. The paper's processing steps were these. SOAPnuke was used to process the raw data, with reads discarded if the reads contained adapters or uncalled bases, had a mean Phred below 15, or lacked an exact constant-primer or identifier match. High-quality paired reads were merged with COPE v1.2.5, and unique nucleotide sequences were defined as clonotypes. Clonotypes were aligned to IMGT TRBV, TRBD and TRBJ reference segments using MiTCR v1.1. Only V-J combinations with frequency above 0.0001, covering 99% to 99.2% of repertoires, were analysed. The TCS score was defined as the ratio of F50 (clonal expansion) to E x V (chaos), calculated using BLOSUM62-based TCRdist between CDR3 peptides within each V-J. Welch's t-statistics and random forest reduced some 510 V-J features to about 12, which were used in a naive Bayes classifier (R e1071). The public sequencing data were trimmed at Q25 with fastp and processed into clonotypes with MiXCR by TCRdb, which kept only in-frame beta chains. Entries are consolidated by CDR3 protein sequence, retaining the most common genes and DNA. TCRdb, not the authors, supplied the V and J calls. The sample table shows around 360,000 distinct CDR3 sequences, and around 15% are seen once. Approximately 19% of the sample rests with the top ten.

From a lookup of the germline V gene, CDR1 and CDR2 are SGHTA and FQGNSA. Taken from cysteine to phenylalanine, the CDR3 has 15 residues. Here the CDR3 DNA is all that survives: 45 bases in frame from base 1. V is pared back by 4 bases and J by 4 bases, with 16 bases lying between the germline termini. The investigation overall reported the following: During validation, the model predicted progression to ophthalmopathy a median of about 6.3 months ahead of onset, with 70.59% sensitivity and 72% to 80% specificity. A model built on a 13 V-J signature distinguished ophthalmopathy from stable hyperthyroidism, reaching about 88% sensitivity and about 81% specificity in cross-validation and 80%/75% in testing. No statistical method was used to fix the sample size in advance, and group allocation was not hidden from the investigators. Most expanded thyroid clonotypes (frequency above 0.001) were also detected in blood, a finding suggesting that blood repertoires may reflect thyroid immune responses.

Recombination connected TRBV7-2 to TRBJ1-1; the D gene lacks a confident call. This clonotype was obtained from a woman between 55 and 75 years old with Graves' ophthalmopathy. Sequencing was done on a sample of blood. The CDR3 region has the sequence CASSWPGSGSTEAFF. The DNA sequence reads TGTGCCAGCAGCTGGCCCGGGTCTGGGAGCACTGAAGCTTTCTTT. The full variable domain, with segments outside the CDR3 supplied by the reference TRBV7-2 and TRBJ1-1 proteins, appears as GAGVSQSPSNKVTEKGKDVELRCDPISGHTALYWYRQSLGQGLEFLIYFQGNSAPDKSGLPSDRFSAERTGGSVSTLTIQRTQQEDSAVYLCASSWPGSGSTEAFFGQGTRLTVV.